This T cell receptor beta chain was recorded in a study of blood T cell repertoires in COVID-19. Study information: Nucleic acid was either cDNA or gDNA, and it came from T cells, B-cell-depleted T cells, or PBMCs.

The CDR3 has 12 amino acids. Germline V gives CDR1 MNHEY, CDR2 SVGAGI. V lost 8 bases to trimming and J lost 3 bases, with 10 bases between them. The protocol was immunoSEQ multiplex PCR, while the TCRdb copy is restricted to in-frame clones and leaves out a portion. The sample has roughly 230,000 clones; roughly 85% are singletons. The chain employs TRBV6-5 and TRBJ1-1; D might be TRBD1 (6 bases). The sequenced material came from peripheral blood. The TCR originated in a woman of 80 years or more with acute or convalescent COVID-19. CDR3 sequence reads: CASSTGHTEAFF. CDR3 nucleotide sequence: TGTGCCAGCTCGACAGGCCACACTGAAGCTTTCTTT.